The 26 T cell receptor beta chains below come from one sample, sequenced in a study of T-cell reconstitution after alpha-beta-depleted transplantation in children. Unique molecular identifiers tagged the TCRbeta library. One entry per CDR3 protein results from TCRdb running MiXCR on the PCR reads. Of roughly 790,000 distinct CDR3 sequences in the sample, approximately 15% were seen once. The material sequenced was PBMCs, mostly from graft donor cells, taken 360 days after TCRalphabeta/CD19-depleted stem cell transplant. The receptors here all came from a male patient under 18 who had a stem cell transplant for acute lymphoblastic leukemia, so the T cells may come from the graft donor.

This clonotype occurred many times. The V call is TRBV5-1, the J call TRBJ2-1, with unresolved D. The CDR3 is made up of 11 amino acids. Germline loops: CDR1 SGHRS, CDR2 YFSETQ. V dropped 7 bases and J dropped 5 bases, with 7 bases sitting between them. The DNA for the CDR3 is TGCGCCAGCGTTAGGGACAATGAGCAGTTCTTC. As protein: CASVRDNEQFF. Full variable domain (rest looked up from reference TRBV5-1 and TRBJ2-1): KAGVTQTPRYLIKTRGQQVTLSCSPISGHRSVSWYQQTPGQGLQFLFEYFSETQRNKGNFPGRFSGRQFSNSRSEMNVSTLELGDSALYLCASVRDNEQFFGPGTRLTVL.

This clonotype was detected only a few times. The CDR3 spells CASSQEGTLKEYF. In nucleotides, the CDR3 is TGCGCCAGCAGCCAAGAAGGGACCCTGAAAGAGTACTTC. The chain links TRBV4-1 to TRBJ2-7; the D call may be TRBD1 or TRBD2 (5 bases each). Germline loops: CDR1 MGHRA, CDR2 YSYEKL. V dropped 0 bases and J dropped 11 bases, with 14 bases sitting between them. The CDR3 loop spans 13 amino acids.

The chain joins TRBV12-3 or TRBV12-4 to TRBJ2-1, with D unclear. Trimming took 5 bases from V and 5 from J, leaving 10 bases between them. The CDR3 has 13 residues. The CDR3 sequence: CASSPARNNEQFF. DNA for the CDR3: TGTGCCAGCAGTCCCGCAAGGAACAATGAGCAGTTCTTC.

V usage is TRBV19 and J usage is TRBJ2-3, with 8 nucleotides matching TRBD1. V lost 5 bases to trimming and J lost 0 bases; unmatched junction nucleotides: 4. The CDR3 runs to 15 residues. CDR1 and CDR2 from the germline V gene are LNHDA and SQIVND (reference sequence). The CDR3 is CASSRGQGSTDTQYF. DNA of the CDR3: TGTGCCAGTAGTCGCGGACAGGGCAGCACAGATACGCAGTATTTT.

CDR3 amino acids: CASSSLAGIEQFF. The CDR3 DNA follows: TGTGCCAGCAGTTCCCTGGCGGGGATTGAGCAGTTCTTC. The chain has TRBV12-3 or TRBV12-4 and TRBJ2-1; tentatively, D is TRBD2 (6 bases). Trimming cost V 4 bases and J 9 bases, with 13 bases left between them. CDR3 size: 13 residues.

A few counts support this clonotype. The V call is TRBV7-9, the J call TRBJ1-2, with 8 bases fitting TRBD1. Germline V gene lookup returns CDR1 SEHNR and CDR2 FQNEAQ (reference sequence). The CDR3 is 13 residues long. Trimming took 4 bases from V and 6 from J; bases not matched to a gene: 4. CDR3 protein: CASSYRQGNGYTF. CDR3 DNA sequence: TGTGCCAGCAGCTACCGACAGGGGAATGGCTACACCTTC. The complete variable domain, with remaining parts taken from reference TRBV7-9 and TRBJ1-2, reads DTGVSQNPRHKITKRGQNVTFRCDPISEHNRLYWYRQTLGQGPEFLTYFQNEAQLEKSRLLSDRFSAERPKGSFSTLEIQRTEQGDSAMYLCASSYRQGNGYTFGSGTRLTVV.

The gene calls are TRBV20-1 and TRBJ2-5, with TRBD1 identical over 8 bases. Germline lookup yields CDR1 DFQATT and CDR2 SNEGSKA (reference sequence). V trimming: 8 bases; J trimming: 5 bases; junction bases outside the gene matches: 10. The CDR3 totals 13 residues. CDR3 DNA: TGCAGTAACTCCGGACAGGGTGATGAGACCCAGTACTTC. Protein product: CSNSGQGDETQYF.

There are a few counts of this clonotype. The chain employs TRBV5-5 and TRBJ2-1; D remains ambiguous. There are 13 residues in the CDR3. Trimming cost V 2 bases and J 4 bases, with 7 bases left between them. Germline V gene data show CDR1 as SGHKS and CDR2 as YYEKEE (reference sequence). CDR3 sequence reads: CASSFGVYNEQFF. The CDR3 DNA reads as TGTGCCAGCAGCTTCGGTGTATACAATGAGCAGTTCTTC.

This clonotype appeared a few times. The chain joins TRBV12-3 or TRBV12-4 to TRBJ2-7, with D possibly TRBD2 on 5 matching bases. CDR3 length: 12 amino acids. V was shortened by 8 bases and J by 5 bases, with 13 bases between the two germline ends. The CDR3 nucleotides read TGTGCCAGCGGTCGAAGTAGCGACGAGCAGTACTTC. The encoded protein is CASGRSSDEQYF.

This clonotype was detected many times. J is TRBJ2-7 and V is TRBV12-3 or TRBV12-4; D is possibly TRBD2 (5 bases). Trimming cost V 5 bases and J 4 bases, with 18 bases left between them. The length of the CDR3 is 15 residues. The CDR3 coding sequence is TGTGCCAGCAGTCCCGTCGGAGGAAGGACTTACGAGCAGTACTTC. Translating it yields CASSPVGGRTYEQYF.

This clonotype appeared a few times. The chain joins TRBV7-9 to TRBJ2-7; D assignment may be TRBD1 or TRBD2 (5 bases each). CDR1 is SEHNR and CDR2 is FQNEAQ in the germline V gene (reference sequence). The CDR3 sequence is 16 residues long. The V gene lost 5 bases and the J gene lost 0 bases, with 17 bases spanning the gap. This CDR3 reads CASSTAGTVSSYEQYF. The CDR3 coding sequence is TGTGCCAGCAGCACGGCCGGGACCGTTAGCTCCTACGAGCAGTACTTC.

The table lists this clonotype with many counts. The chain recombines TRBV5-5 with TRBJ1-5; 8 nucleotides agree with TRBD1. The CDR3 contains 17 residues. The V gene's germline CDR1 is SGHKS and CDR2 YYEKEE (reference sequence). After removal of 4 bases from V and 0 bases from J, the junction contained 9 bases not matched to a gene. The CDR3 nucleotides read TGTGCCAGCAGCGGGGGGACAGGACGGGATAGCAATCAGCCCCAGCATTTT. It codes for CASSGGTGRDSNQPQHF. Full variable domain (remainder filled in from reference TRBV5-5 and TRBJ1-5): DAGVTQSPTHLIKTRGQQVTLRCSPISGHKSVSWYQQVLGQGPQFIFQYYEKEERGRGNFPDRFSARQFPNYSSELNVNALLLGDSALYLCASSGGTGRDSNQPQHFGDGTRLSIL.

The chain uses TRBV3-1 and TRBJ1-2; 7 bases match TRBD1. This CDR3 has 13 amino acids. The germline CDR1 and CDR2 sequences are LGHDT and YNNKEL (reference sequence). Trimming took 6 bases from V and 1 from J; bases not matched to a gene: 2. CDR3 sequence (DNA): TGTGCCAGCAGGCACAGGGGTAACTATGGCTACACCTTC. Translating gives CASRHRGNYGYTF.

V is TRBV7-3 and J is TRBJ2-5; D remains ambiguous. Germline V CDR1 and CDR2: SGHTA, FQGTGA. CDR3 length: 13 amino acids. Between the trimmed V and J ends, which lost 1 base and 4 bases, there was a span of 7 bases. This CDR3 is CASSLINRETQYF. The CDR3 DNA is TGTGCCAGCAGCTTAATCAACCGAGAGACCCAGTACTTC.

This clonotype was counted many times. The chain joins TRBV12-3 or TRBV12-4 to TRBJ2-3; no reliable D call. The CDR3 runs to 12 residues. Trimming removed 6 bases from V and 4 bases from J, with 8 bases in between. The CDR3 is CASRGWADTQYF. The CDR3 DNA follows: TGTGCCAGCAGGGGTTGGGCAGATACGCAGTATTTT.

The chain couples TRBV20-1 to TRBJ2-3; a possible D gene is TRBD1 (7 bases). The CDR3 spans 14 residues. The V end was cut by 7 bases, the J end by 1 base, with 15 bases between. CDR1 and CDR2 from the germline V gene are DFQATT and SNEGSKA (reference sequence). CDR3 sequence reads: CSGLDREGTDTQYF. The CDR3 DNA follows: TGCAGTGGATTAGACAGGGAGGGCACAGATACGCAGTATTTT.

This clonotype was seen repeatedly, ten times or more. The rearrangement links TRBV27 to TRBJ1-5; TRBD1 matches 8 bases. The CDR3 consists of 13 residues. Germline CDR1 MNHEY, CDR2 SMNVEV (reference sequence). After removal of 6 bases from V and 4 bases from J, the junction contained 2 bases not matched to a gene. Here the CDR3 DNA reads TGTGCCAGCAGCAACAGGGGGAATCAGCCCCAGCATTTT. Its translation: CASSNRGNQPQHF.

Ten or more counts support this clonotype. The chain employs TRBV6-5 and TRBJ1-2, with D possibly TRBD1 on 6 matching bases. Trimming stripped 6 bases from V and 4 bases from J, with 18 bases between. The CDR3 length is 15 residues. Germline V gives CDR1 MNHEY, CDR2 SVGAGI. The CDR3 DNA is TGTGCCAGCAGCCTGTACACCGGGACACCCTATGGCTACACCTTC. Its translation is CASSLYTGTPYGYTF.

This sequence joins TRBV2 and TRBJ2-2; tentatively, D is TRBD2 (5 bases). In germline, CDR1 is SNHLY, CDR2 FYNNEI. V was cut by 3 bases and J by 6 bases, with 11 bases left in between. CDR3 length equals 14 residues. The CDR3 here is CASSESPGAGELFF. In nucleotides, the CDR3 is TGTGCCAGCAGTGAGTCACCCGGGGCCGGGGAGCTGTTTTTT.

The table lists this clonotype with a few counts. The CDR3 region is CASSPAGQETQYF. CDR3 DNA: TGTGCCAGCAGCCCCGCAGGCCAAGAGACCCAGTACTTC. The chain uses TRBV7-3 and TRBJ2-5; no clear D. Germline loops: CDR1 SGHTA, CDR2 FQGTGA. This CDR3 region has 13 residues. V was clipped by 5 bases and J by 1 base, with 8 bases between them.

Ten or more counts support this clonotype. This chain joins TRBV12-3 or TRBV12-4 and TRBJ2-7, with 7 bases fitting TRBD2. V gave up 6 bases and J gave up 4 bases; unmatched junction bases: 9. This CDR3 spans 14 amino acids. The CDR3 DNA reads TGTGCCAGCAGCACGTCCAGCGGGGCATACGAGCAGTACTTC. This gives the protein CASSTSSGAYEQYF.

This chain connects TRBV29-1 to TRBJ2-2, with D maybe TRBD1 (5 bases). The germline V gene has CDR1 SQVTM and CDR2 ANQGSEA. V was trimmed by 3 bases and J by 2 bases, leaving 13 bases between them. The CDR3 runs to 15 residues. In DNA, the CDR3 is TGCAGCGTTGATACAGGAAACCTAAACACCGGGGAGCTGTTTTTT. As protein: CSVDTGNLNTGELFF.

The gene calls are TRBV29-1 and TRBJ1-2; possible D gene TRBD1, 6 bases. Germline V CDR1 and CDR2: SQVTM, ANQGSEA. V dropped 3 bases and J dropped 4 bases, with 15 bases sitting between them. This CDR3 spans 14 amino acids. For the CDR3, the DNA is TGCAGCGTTGACCTACCGGACAGTTTCTATGGCTACACCTTC. It codes for CSVDLPDSFYGYTF.

This clonotype has ten or more counts. The chain uses TRBV5-1 and TRBJ2-2; D is unclear. The germline gives CDR1 SGHRS, CDR2 YFSETQ. The CDR3 runs 15 residues. V was clipped by 0 bases and J by 3 bases, with 9 bases between them. The CDR3 sequence: CASSLAARDTGELFF. DNA of the CDR3: TGCGCCAGCAGCTTGGCCGCCCGCGACACCGGGGAGCTGTTTTTT.

This clonotype has just a few counts. The chain joins TRBV5-1 to TRBJ2-7; D possibly uses TRBD1 or TRBD2 (6 bases each). This CDR3 spans 15 amino acids. Trimming pared 0 bases from V and 6 bases from J, leaving 16 bases between. Germline V gives CDR1 SGHRS, CDR2 YFSETQ. The CDR3 region has the DNA TGCGCCAGCAGCTTGGGGGGGGCTCTGTGGGGCGAGCAGTACTTC. Its protein is CASSLGGALWGEQYF.

The gene calls are TRBV15 and TRBJ2-1; D is unclear. Trimming removed 0 bases at V and 0 bases at J, with 9 bases between. In germline, CDR1 is LNHNV, CDR2 YYDKDF (reference sequence). CDR3 length: 16 amino acids. CDR3 sequence (DNA): TGTGCCACCAGCAGAGACGCCCTCGTCTCCTACAATGAGCAGTTCTTC. It yields the protein CATSRDALVSYNEQFF.